This T cell receptor (beta chain) was sequenced in a study of OX40 agonist ivuxolimab in advanced cancers. Germline values: CDR1 SGHRS, CDR2 YFSETQ. V was cut by 0 bases and J by 9 bases, with 10 bases left in between. The length of the CDR3 is 14 residues. Only in-frame clones appear in the TCRdb table, and some are missing; sequencing was by immunoSEQ multiplex PCR. The data show tens of thousands of clones, approximately 86% seen once. This material consisted of CD4+ or CD8+ T cells sorted from blood, taken in a trial of the OX40 agonist ivuxolimab. V gene TRBV5-1 combines with J gene TRBJ1-6; no clear D. The source is an adult with an advanced solid tumor such as melanoma, head and neck, liver or kidney cancer. In DNA form, the CDR3 reads TGCGCCAGCAGCTTGGAATTGGGGAGTTCACCCCTCCACTTT. This codes for CASSLELGSSPLHF.